This TCR beta chain was retrieved from a study of CDR3 diversity in severe acne. With 9 bases clipped from V and 3 bases from J, the junction kept 4 bases outside the gene matches. The CDR3 totals 12 residues. CDR1 MGHDK and CDR2 SYGVNS come from the germline V gene. One entry per CDR3 protein, called by TCRdb with MiXCR from the PCR reads. Here the sample spans around 94,000 distinct CDR3 sequences, about half being singletons. The origin of this receptor is a male donor with acne. Material for sequencing was blood. The chain carries TRBV25-1 and TRBJ2-5; 7 bases align to TRBD1. CDR3: CASTGAEETQYF. In DNA, the CDR3 is TGTGCCAGTACAGGGGCGGAAGAGACCCAGTACTTC.